This T cell receptor (beta chain) comes out of a study of blood T cell repertoires in COVID-19. At the level of the study: Sample material is recorded as cDNA or gDNA derived from T cells, B-cell-depleted T cells, or PBMCs.

J gave up 4 bases and V 8 bases, and 10 bases lay outside the gene matches. Germline V gene lookup returns CDR1 ENHRY and CDR2 SYGVKD. This CDR3 is built from 14 residues. As handled by the study authors: Estimation of nucleated cell counts was performed using reference gene primer amplification. Produced via immunoSEQ multiplex PCR; TCRdb's table is partial and in-frame only. The DNA was the basis for D and trimming; V, J and clone size are from that table. The table has tens of thousands of clones, 79% seen once; the top ten hold about 30%. Input material: peripheral blood. The chain employs TRBV10-3 and TRBJ1-2; the match to TRBD1 covers 7 bases. The sequence was obtained from a man in his sixties with active or convalescent COVID-19. Written as DNA, the CDR3 is TGTGCCATCTCAGGGGGGCAAGGCGTCTATGGCTACACCTTC. Protein sequence: CAISGGQGVYGYTF.